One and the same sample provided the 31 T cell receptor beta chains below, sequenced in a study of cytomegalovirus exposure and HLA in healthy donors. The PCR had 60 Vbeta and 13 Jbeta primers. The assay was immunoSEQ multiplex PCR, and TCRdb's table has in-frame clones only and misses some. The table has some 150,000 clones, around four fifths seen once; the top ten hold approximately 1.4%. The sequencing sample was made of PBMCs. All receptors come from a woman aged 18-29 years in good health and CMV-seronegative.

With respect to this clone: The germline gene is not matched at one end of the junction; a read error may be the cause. For the CDR3, the DNA is TGTTCCAGCAGCTTAGAGTTGGGAGGCTCCGGCACTGAAGCTTTCTTT. Protein sequence: CSSSLELGGSGTEAFF. J is TRBJ1-1 and V is TRBV7-9; D unresolved. There are 16 residues in the CDR3. Germline-derived CDR1 and CDR2 are SEHNR and FQNEAQ (reference sequence).

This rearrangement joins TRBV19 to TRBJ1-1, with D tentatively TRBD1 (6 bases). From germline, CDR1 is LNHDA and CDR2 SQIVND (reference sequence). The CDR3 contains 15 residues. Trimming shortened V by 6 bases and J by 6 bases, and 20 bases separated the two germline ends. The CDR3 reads CASSQTGGLGAEAFF. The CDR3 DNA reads TGTGCCAGTAGCCAAACGGGGGGCCTGGGGGCTGAAGCTTTCTTT.

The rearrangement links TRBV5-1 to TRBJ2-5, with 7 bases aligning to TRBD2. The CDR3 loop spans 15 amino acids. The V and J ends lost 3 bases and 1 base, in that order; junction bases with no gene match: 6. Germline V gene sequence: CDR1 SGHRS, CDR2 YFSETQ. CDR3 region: CASSSAGVTQETQYF. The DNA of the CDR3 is TGCGCCAGCAGCTCGGCGGGAGTTACCCAAGAGACCCAGTACTTC. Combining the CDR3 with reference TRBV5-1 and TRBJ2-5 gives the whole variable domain KAGVTQTPRYLIKTRGQQVTLSCSPISGHRSVSWYQQTPGQGLQFLFEYFSETQRNKGNFPGRFSGRQFSNSRSEMNVSTLELGDSALYLCASSSAGVTQETQYFGPGTRLLVL.

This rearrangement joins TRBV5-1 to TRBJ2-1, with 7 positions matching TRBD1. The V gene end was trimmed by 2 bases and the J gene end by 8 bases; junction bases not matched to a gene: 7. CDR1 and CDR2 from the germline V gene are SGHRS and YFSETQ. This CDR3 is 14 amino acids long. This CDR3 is CASSLLTGPDEQFF. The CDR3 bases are TGCGCCAGCAGCTTACTGACAGGGCCGGATGAGCAGTTCTTC.

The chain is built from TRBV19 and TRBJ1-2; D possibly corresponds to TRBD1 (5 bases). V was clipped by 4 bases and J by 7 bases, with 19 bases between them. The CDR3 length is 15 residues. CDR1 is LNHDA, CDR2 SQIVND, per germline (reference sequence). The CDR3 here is CASSNSGEGISGYTF. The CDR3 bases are TGTGCCAGTAGTAATTCCGGGGAGGGGATCTCTGGCTACACCTTC.

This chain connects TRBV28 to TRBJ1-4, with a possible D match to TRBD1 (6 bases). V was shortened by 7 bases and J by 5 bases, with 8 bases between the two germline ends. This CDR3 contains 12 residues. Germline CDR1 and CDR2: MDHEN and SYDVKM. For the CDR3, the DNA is TGTGCCAGCAACAGGGTCAATGAAAAACTGTTTTTT. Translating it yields CASNRVNEKLFF.

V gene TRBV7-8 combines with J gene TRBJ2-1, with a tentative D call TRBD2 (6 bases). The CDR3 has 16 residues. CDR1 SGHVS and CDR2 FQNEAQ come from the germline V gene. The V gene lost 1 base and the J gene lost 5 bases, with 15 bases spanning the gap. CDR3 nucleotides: TGTGCCAGCAGCTTAGGGACTACCAGACCTAACAATGAGCAGTTCTTC. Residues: CASSLGTTRPNNEQFF.

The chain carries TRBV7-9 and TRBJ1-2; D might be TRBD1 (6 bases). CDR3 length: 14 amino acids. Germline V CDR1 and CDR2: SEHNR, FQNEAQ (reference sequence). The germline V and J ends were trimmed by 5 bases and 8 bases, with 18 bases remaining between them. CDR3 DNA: TGTGCCAGCAGCCCTGGGGGGGCAGCGCGGGGCTACACCTTC. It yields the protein CASSPGGAARGYTF.

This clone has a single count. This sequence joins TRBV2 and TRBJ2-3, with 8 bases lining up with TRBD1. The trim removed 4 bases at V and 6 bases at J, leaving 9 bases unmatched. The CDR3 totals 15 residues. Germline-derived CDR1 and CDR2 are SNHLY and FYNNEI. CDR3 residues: CASSVRQGAGDTQYF. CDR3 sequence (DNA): TGTGCCAGCAGTGTTAGGCAGGGGGCAGGTGATACGCAGTATTTT. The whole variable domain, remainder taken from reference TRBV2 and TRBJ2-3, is EPEVTQTPSHQVTQMGQEVILRCVPISNHLYFYWYRQILGQKVEFLVSFYNNEISEKSEIFDDQFSVERPDGSNFTLKIRSTKLEDSAMYFCASSVRQGAGDTQYFGPGTRLTVL.

The CDR3 DNA sequence: TGTGCCAGTATCGGGGTCTTCGGCGCGGATGAAGCTTTCTTT. Its protein is CASIGVFGADEAFF. The rearrangement links TRBV19 to TRBJ1-1; D uncertain. The germline V gene encodes CDR1 LNHDA and CDR2 SQIVND (reference sequence). The CDR3 is made up of 14 amino acids. The V end was cut by 7 bases, the J end by 7 bases, with 19 bases between.

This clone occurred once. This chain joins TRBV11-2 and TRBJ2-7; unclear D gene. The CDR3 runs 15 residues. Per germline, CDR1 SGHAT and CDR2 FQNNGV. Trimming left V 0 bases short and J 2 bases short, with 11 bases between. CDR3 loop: CASSLDGGDTYEQYF. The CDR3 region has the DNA TGTGCCAGCAGCTTAGATGGCGGCGATACCTACGAGCAGTACTTC.

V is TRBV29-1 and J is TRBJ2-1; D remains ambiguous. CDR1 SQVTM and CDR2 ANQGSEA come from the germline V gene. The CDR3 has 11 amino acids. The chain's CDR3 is CSSSNYNEQFF. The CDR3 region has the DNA TGCAGTTCGAGCAATTACAATGAGCAGTTCTTC.

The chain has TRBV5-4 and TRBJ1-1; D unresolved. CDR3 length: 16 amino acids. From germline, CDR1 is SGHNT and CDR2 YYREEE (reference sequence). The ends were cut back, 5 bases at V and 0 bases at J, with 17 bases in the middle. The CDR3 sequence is CASRAAAERMNTEAFF. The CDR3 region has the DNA TGTGCCAGCAGGGCGGCGGCTGAGAGGATGAACACTGAAGCTTTCTTT.

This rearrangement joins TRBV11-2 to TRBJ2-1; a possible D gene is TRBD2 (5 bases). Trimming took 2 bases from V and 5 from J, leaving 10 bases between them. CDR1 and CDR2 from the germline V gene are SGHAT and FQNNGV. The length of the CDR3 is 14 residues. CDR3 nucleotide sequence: TGTGCCAGCAGCTTAAGGTATAGCGACAATGAGCAGTTCTTC. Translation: CASSLRYSDNEQFF.

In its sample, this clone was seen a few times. CDR3 residues: CASSMTGGNEQYF. The CDR3 bases are TGTGCCAGCAGCATGACAGGGGGCAACGAGCAGTACTTC. The chain recombines TRBV9 with TRBJ2-7; TRBD1 agrees at 10 bases. V was pared by 4 bases and J by 5 bases, with 3 bases of the junction left unmatched. The germline CDR1 and CDR2 sequences are SGDLS and YYNGEE. The length of the CDR3 is 13 residues.

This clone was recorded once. The CDR3 spells CASNYIGTDTDTQYF. The CDR3 DNA is TGTGCCAGCAATTATATCGGGACAGATACAGATACGCAGTATTTT. V usage is TRBV9 and J usage is TRBJ2-3, with 7 bases aligning to TRBD1. Trimming removed 6 bases from V and 3 bases from J; junction bases left unmatched: 10. There are 15 residues in the CDR3. CDR1 and CDR2 (germline): SGDLS, YYNGEE.

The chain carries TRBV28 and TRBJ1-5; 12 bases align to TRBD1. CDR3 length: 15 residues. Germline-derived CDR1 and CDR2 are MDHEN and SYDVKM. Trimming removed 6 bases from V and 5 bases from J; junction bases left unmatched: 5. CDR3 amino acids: CASRAGTGGYQPQHF. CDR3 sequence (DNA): TGTGCCAGCAGGGCCGGGACAGGGGGCTATCAGCCCCAGCATTTT.

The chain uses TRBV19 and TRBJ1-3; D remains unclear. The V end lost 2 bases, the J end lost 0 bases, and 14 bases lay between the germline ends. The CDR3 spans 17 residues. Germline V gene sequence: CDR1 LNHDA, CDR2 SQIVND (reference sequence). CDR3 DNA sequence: TGTGCCAGTAGTATATCGAACAGCCTGGTCTCTGGAAACACCATATATTTT. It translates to CASSISNSLVSGNTIYF.

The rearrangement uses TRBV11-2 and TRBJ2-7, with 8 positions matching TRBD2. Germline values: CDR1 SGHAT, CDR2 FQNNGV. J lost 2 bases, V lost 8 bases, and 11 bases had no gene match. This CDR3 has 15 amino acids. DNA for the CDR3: TGTGCCAGCCGCCGATTACGAGCGGGGGCCTACGAGCAGTACTTC. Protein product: CASRRLRAGAYEQYF.

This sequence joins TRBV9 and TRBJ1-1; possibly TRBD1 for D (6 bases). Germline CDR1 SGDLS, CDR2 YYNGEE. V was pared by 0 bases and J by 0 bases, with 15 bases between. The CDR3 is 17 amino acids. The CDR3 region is CASSVVQGIVMNTEAFF. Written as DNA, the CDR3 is TGTGCCAGCAGCGTAGTGCAGGGGATAGTAATGAACACTGAAGCTTTCTTT.

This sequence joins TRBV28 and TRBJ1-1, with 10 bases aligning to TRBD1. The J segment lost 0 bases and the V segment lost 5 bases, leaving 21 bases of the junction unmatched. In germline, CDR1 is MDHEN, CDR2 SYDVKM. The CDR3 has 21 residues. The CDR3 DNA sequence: TGTGCCAGCAGTCTTCTGGGGGACAGGGGTTCTAGAAAGGGCATGAACACTGAAGCTTTCTTT. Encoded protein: CASSLLGDRGSRKGMNTEAFF.

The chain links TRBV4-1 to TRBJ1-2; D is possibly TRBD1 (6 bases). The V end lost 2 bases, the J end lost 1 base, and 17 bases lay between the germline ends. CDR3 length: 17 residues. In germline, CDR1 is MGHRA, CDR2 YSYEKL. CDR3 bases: TGCGCCAGCAGCCAATCGGACCGGGACAAGCATAACTATGGCTACACCTTC. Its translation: CASSQSDRDKHNYGYTF.

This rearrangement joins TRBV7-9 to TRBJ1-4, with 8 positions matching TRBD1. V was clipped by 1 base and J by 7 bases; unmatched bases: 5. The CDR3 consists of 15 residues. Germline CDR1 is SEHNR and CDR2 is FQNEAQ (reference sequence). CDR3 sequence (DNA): TGTGCCAGCAGCTTAGGGACAGGGCTTGGTGAAAAACTGTTTTTT. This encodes CASSLGTGLGEKLFF.

The CDR3 here is CASSLRGGAVDIQYF. DNA for the CDR3: TGTGCCAGCAGTTTAAGGGGGGGGGCGGTAGACATTCAGTACTTC. The genes are TRBV28 and TRBJ2-4; a weak D match, TRBD2 (7 bases). The CDR3 loop spans 15 amino acids. Trimming cost V 2 bases and J 8 bases, with 16 bases left between them. The germline CDR1 and CDR2 sequences are MDHEN and SYDVKM.

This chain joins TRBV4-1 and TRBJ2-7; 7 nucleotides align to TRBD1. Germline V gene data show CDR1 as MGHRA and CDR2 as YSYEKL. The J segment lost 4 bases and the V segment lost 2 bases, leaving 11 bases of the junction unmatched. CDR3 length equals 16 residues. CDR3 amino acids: CASSQPDPGQSYEQYF. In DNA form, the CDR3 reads TGCGCCAGCAGCCAACCCGACCCGGGACAGAGTTACGAGCAGTACTTC.

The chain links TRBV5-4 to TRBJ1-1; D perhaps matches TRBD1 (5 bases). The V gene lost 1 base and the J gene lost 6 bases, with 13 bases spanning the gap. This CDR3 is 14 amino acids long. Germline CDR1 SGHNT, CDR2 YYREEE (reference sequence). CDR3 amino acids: CASSLSSGRPEAFF. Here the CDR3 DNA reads TGTGCCAGCAGCTTGTCGTCAGGGAGGCCTGAAGCTTTCTTT.

The CDR3 here is CASRYREPYEQYF. The CDR3 bases are TGCGCCAGCAGATACAGGGAGCCGTACGAGCAGTACTTC. The chain is built from TRBV5-1 and TRBJ2-7; possible D gene TRBD1, 6 bases. The CDR3 length is 13 residues. Germline CDR1 SGHRS, CDR2 YFSETQ. Trimming cost V 5 bases and J 4 bases, with 13 bases left between them.

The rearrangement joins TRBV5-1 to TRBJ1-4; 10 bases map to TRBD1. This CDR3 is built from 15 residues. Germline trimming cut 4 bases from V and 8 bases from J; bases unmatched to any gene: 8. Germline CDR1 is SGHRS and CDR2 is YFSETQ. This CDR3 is CASSRSRDRGEKLFF. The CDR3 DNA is TGCGCCAGCAGCCGCTCCCGGGACAGGGGAGAAAAACTGTTTTTT. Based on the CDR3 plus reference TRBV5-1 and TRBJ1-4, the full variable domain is KAGVTQTPRYLIKTRGQQVTLSCSPISGHRSVSWYQQTPGQGLQFLFEYFSETQRNKGNFPGRFSGRQFSNSRSEMNVSTLELGDSALYLCASSRSRDRGEKLFFGSGTQLSVL.

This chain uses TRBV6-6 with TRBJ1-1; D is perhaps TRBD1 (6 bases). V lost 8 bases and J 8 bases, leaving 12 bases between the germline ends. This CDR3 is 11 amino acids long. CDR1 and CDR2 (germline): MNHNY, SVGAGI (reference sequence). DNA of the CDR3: TGTGCCAGCGGTAAAGGACAGGAAGCTTTCTTT. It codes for CASGKGQEAFF.

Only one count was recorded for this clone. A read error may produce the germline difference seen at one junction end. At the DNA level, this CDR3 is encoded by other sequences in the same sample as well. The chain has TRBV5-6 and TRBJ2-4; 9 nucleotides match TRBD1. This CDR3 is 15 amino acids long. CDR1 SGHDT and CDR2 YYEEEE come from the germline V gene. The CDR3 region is CASSFTGTGKNIQYF. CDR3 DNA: TGCGCCAGCAGCTTTACCGGGACAGGGAAAAACATTCAGTACTTC.

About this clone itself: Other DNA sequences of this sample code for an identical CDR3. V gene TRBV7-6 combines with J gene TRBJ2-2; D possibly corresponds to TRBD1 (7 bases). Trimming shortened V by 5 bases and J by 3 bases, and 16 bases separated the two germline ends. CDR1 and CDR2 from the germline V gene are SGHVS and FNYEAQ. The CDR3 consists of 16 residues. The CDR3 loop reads CASSLVAGGYTGELFF. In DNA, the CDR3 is TGTGCCAGCAGCCTGGTGGCAGGGGGGTACACCGGGGAGCTGTTTTTT.